This is a list of T cell receptor beta chains from one sample in a study of cytomegalovirus exposure and HLA in healthy donors. The protocol was immunoSEQ multiplex PCR, while the TCRdb copy is restricted to in-frame clones and leaves out a portion. Of about 150,000 clones in the sample, about 72% are singletons; the top ten hold approximately 2%. The material sequenced was PBMCs. The receptors were gathered from a man aged 40-49 years in good health and CMV-seronegative. The CDR3 runs from the conserved cysteine through the conserved F or W. The order of the fields is J gene, V gene, CDR3 length, clone size, CDR3 protein. Size tells how often a clone was seen (once, few, many) or the class of an expanded clone, and some rows leave it out.

>TRBJ1-3|TRBV4-1|16|NA
CASSTPAVSSGNTIYF
>TRBJ2-7|TRBV27|17|few
CASSLSSGGPRSYEQYF
>TRBJ2-7|TRBV27|14|NA
CASSFAQGSYEQYF
>TRBJ2-2|TRBV18|16|NA
CASSQTGQHNTGELFF
>TRBJ1-1|TRBV2|15|NA
CASSGRTGKNTEAFF
>TRBJ1-2|TRBV13|17|NA
CASSLEPGGQGWDGYTF
>TRBJ2-7|TRBV27|13|NA
CASSHGTAYEQYF
>TRBJ1-4|TRBV5-1|14|NA
CASSMTDANEKLFF
>TRBJ2-1|TRBV2|16|NA
CASSGWGGGSYNEQFF
>TRBJ1-2|TRBV7-6|13|NA
CASSSRGYDGYTF
>TRBJ2-5|TRBV30|11|NA
CAWSVLETQYF
>TRBJ1-2|TRBV19|11|NA
CASNSGYGYTF
>TRBJ1-3|TRBV7-9|14|NA
CASSHRDSGNTIYF
>TRBJ2-4|TRBV6-1|14|NA
CASTRGQGADIQYF
>TRBJ2-7|TRBV12-5|12|NA
CASGRALYEQYF
>TRBJ1-1|TRBV7-3|15|few
CASSRYGQGNTEAFF
>TRBJ1-1|TRBV7-9|14|NA
CASSLPHRGTEAFF
>TRBJ2-7|TRBV9|15|NA
CASSEGSGNSYEQYF
>TRBJ2-1|TRBV30|15|NA
CAWRGELAGYNEQFF
>TRBJ1-2|TRBV7-2|13|NA
CASSLGSGDGYTF
>TRBJ2-3|TRBV6-5|14|once
CASSRGGSTDTQYF
>TRBJ1-2|TRBV13|15|NA
CASSLGAGLRNGYTF
>TRBJ2-1|TRBV5-1|16|NA
CASSLDPGLAGGVKFF
>TRBJ1-5|TRBV6-1|15|NA
CASRDRDRQTQPQHF
>TRBJ2-7|TRBV10-2|13|few
CASSDGRAYEQYF
>TRBJ2-1|TRBV13|15|NA
CASSPGLAAYNEQFF
>TRBJ2-5|TRBV7-6|11|NA
CASSAQETQYF
>TRBJ2-7|TRBV9|16|NA
CASSREGQTSSYEQYF
>TRBJ1-1|TRBV5-1|13|NA
CASSGTGASKAFF
>TRBJ2-7|TRBV7-9|12|once
CSSRGDKYEQYF
>TRBJ2-5|TRBV6-1|15|NA
CASSALSGGQETQYF
>TRBJ1-3|TRBV28|15|NA
CASRLQGAGGNTIYF
>TRBJ2-7|TRBV6-5|13|once
CASSRLYRDEQYF
>TRBJ2-1|TRBV4-3|20|NA
CASSQDAVAGYLSSYNEQFF
>TRBJ2-5|TRBV4-2|17|NA
CASSQDGTSGGAETQYF
>TRBJ1-1|TRBV7-2|11|few
CASSNSDRAFF
>TRBJ1-1|TRBV28|12|NA
CASREEPSEAFF
>TRBJ2-5|TRBV7-2|13|NA
CASSLSYQETQYF
>TRBJ2-5|TRBV18|13|few
CASSLGTGETQYF
>TRBJ1-2|TRBV7-2|13|once
CASTPAREDGYTF
>TRBJ2-1|TRBV4-3|15|NA
CASSQVLLTGYEQFF
>TRBJ2-7|TRBV1|18|NA
CTSRPRSLAGGRGYEQYF
>TRBJ1-5|TRBV10-3|13|few
CAISGDGTRPQNF
>TRBJ2-1|TRBV29-1|13|few
CSVGGWGGDEQFF
>TRBJ2-7|TRBV6-5|15|NA
CASSRLARYAYEQYF
>TRBJ2-3|TRBV5-6|15|NA
CASSLGLAGGCTQYF
>TRBJ2-7|TRBV7-8|14|NA
CASRLREPLGEQYF
>TRBJ1-2|TRBV5-1|13|NA
CASSVDRGGGCTF
>TRBJ2-1|TRBV2|19|NA
CASSGLAGGLAGGPHEQFF
>TRBJ2-3|TRBV4-1|19|NA
CASSQAGISRGGKHDTQYF
>TRBJ1-2|TRBV2|15|NA
CASSERQLANYGYTF
>TRBJ1-1|TRBV4-1|15|few
CASSQEVGGATEAFF
>TRBJ1-1|TRBV6-6|14|NA
CASSYLTGYTEAFF
>TRBJ2-3|TRBV5-1|16|NA
CASSEGTGGRTDTQYF
>TRBJ1-5|TRBV10-2|15|NA
CASSDPVGASRPQHF
>TRBJ1-1|TRBV6-1|15|NA
CASRRDRAMNTEAFF
>TRBJ2-2|TRBV4-1|15|NA
CASSQDRANTGELFF
>TRBJ2-7|TRBV28|13|NA
CASRQGISYEQYF
>TRBJ2-1|TRBV19|15|NA
CASKSSASSYNEQFF
>TRBJ2-7|TRBV13|16|NA
CASSLAAGGPLDEQYF